This T cell receptor beta chain was retrieved from a study of vaccination and CD4 T cells after COVID-19. Study-wide results and limits: Median roughly 90% of reactive clones detected in convalescent patients emerged only post-vaccination.

Time point specified: late sampling 161 to 241 days after vaccination in three convalescent patients. As to treatment: roughly 10-day PBMC culture with coronavirus spike peptide pools or control peptides (ViraFEST assay). Germline V gene lookup returns CDR1 DFQATT and CDR2 SNEGSKA (reference sequence). The CDR3 is 16 amino acids. V shed 1 base, J shed 7 bases, and the junction held 8 bases outside the gene matches. Scientists ran DNA taken from cultured CD4+ T cells through the Oncomine TCR Beta short-read assay for sequencing. TCRdb analysed the PCR reads with MiXCR anew, one entry per CDR3 protein. The sample shows about 22,000 distinct CDR3 sequences, more than 30% of them seen only once. This clonotype has only a few counts. Its antigen is unknown.

The sample consisted of CD4+ T cells from blood, cultured in vitro, taken about 7 months after SARS-CoV-2 vaccination. The receptor was derived from a human donor who had recovered from COVID-19. V usage is TRBV20-1 and J usage is TRBJ1-6; TRBD1 aligns across 9 bases. The CDR3, as DNA: TGCAGTGCTAGAGTCCTGGGAGGACAGGGGAATTCACCCCTCCACTTT. Encoded protein: CSARVLGGQGNSPLHF.